These 30 T cell receptor beta chains were sequenced from one sample in a study of kidney transplant recipient with SARS-CoV-2 infection. TCRdb itself ran the reads through MiXCR, one entry per CDR3 protein. The sample comprises about 250,000 distinct CDR3 sequences, under 30% of which are singletons, and less than 8.5% rests with the top ten. This sample comprised a blood sample, obtained at baseline and on day 111 from a kidney transplant recipient. These TCRs come from a young adult male patient who had COVID-19 and was a kidney transplant recipient. The graft donor may be the source of some T cells.

The chain employs TRBV11-3 and TRBJ2-1; D gene uncertain. CDR3 length: 15 amino acids. Deletions cut 1 base from V and 8 bases from J, with 15 bases between. Germline CDR1 SGHNT, CDR2 YENEEA. The CDR3 is CASSLVVAPSDEQFF. The CDR3 coding sequence is TGTGCCAGCAGCTTAGTGGTGGCCCCCAGCGATGAGCAGTTCTTC.

J is TRBJ2-1 and V is TRBV20-1; D is perhaps TRBD1 or TRBD2 (5 bases each). The V gene lost 4 bases and the J gene lost 7 bases, with 17 bases spanning the gap. CDR1 and CDR2 (germline): DFQATT, SNEGSKA (reference sequence). The CDR3 is made up of 14 amino acids. The chain's CDR3 is CSAKNPGPWNEQFF. The CDR3 DNA sequence: TGCAGTGCTAAAAACCCGGGACCATGGAATGAGCAGTTCTTC.

Turning to this clonotype: A clone one base away is much larger, so this may be a read error. This chain links TRBV5-5 with TRBJ1-2; D call uncertain. CDR1 is SGHKS, CDR2 YYEKEE, per germline (reference sequence). V lost 7 bases and J lost 4, with 23 bases in between. This CDR3 region has 16 residues. Here the CDR3 reads CASPAVASRKTYGYTF. The CDR3 nucleotides read TGTGCCAGCCCCGCAGTTGCCTCGCGAAAGACCTATGGCTACACCTTC.

The chain recombines TRBV10-1 with TRBJ1-2; unclear D gene. The CDR3 sequence is 17 residues long. The ends were cut back, 5 bases at V and 4 bases at J, with 23 bases in the middle. Germline V gene data show CDR1 as WNHNN and CDR2 as SYGVQD (reference sequence). The CDR3 region is CASSHHRRSRKTYGYTF. DNA of the CDR3: TGCGCCAGCAGTCATCATCGAAGATCGCGAAAGACCTATGGCTACACCTTC.

Turning to this clonotype: A much larger clonotype is one base distant, so this may be a read error. The gene calls are TRBV10-1 and TRBJ1-2, with D unresolved. The CDR3 has 17 residues. The germline CDR1 and CDR2 sequences are WNHNN and SYGVQD (reference sequence). V was trimmed by 5 bases and J by 4 bases, leaving 23 bases between them. The CDR3 coding sequence is TGCGCCAGCAGTAAAACGGTAAGATCGCGAAAGGCCTATGGCTACACCTTC. Translation gives CASSKTVRSRKAYGYTF.

The V call is TRBV18, the J call TRBJ2-1, with D uncertain. Germline V gene sequence: CDR1 KGHSH, CDR2 LQKENI. V lost 4 bases to trimming and J lost 8 bases, with 9 bases between them. CDR3 length equals 12 residues. The CDR3 coding sequence is TGTGCCAGCTCACGTGGTACAGATGAGCAGTTCTTC. Translated, it gives CASSRGTDEQFF.

Regarding this clonotype: A much larger clone sits a single nucleotide away, making a read error possible. The chain employs TRBV5-1 and TRBJ1-1; D is possibly TRBD1 (5 bases). The CDR3 covers 14 residues. The germline V gene has CDR1 SGHRS and CDR2 YFSETQ. Written as DNA, the CDR3 is TGCACCAGCAGCCCCCTGGTGGGGGACACTGAAGCTTTCTTT. Protein sequence: CTSSPLVGDTEAFF.

Note on this clonotype: A read error is possible here, since a much larger clone lies one base away. The rearrangement joins TRBV6-5 to TRBJ1-2; TRBD1 agrees at 8 bases. The CDR3 runs to 14 residues. The trim removed 10 bases at V and 12 bases at J, leaving 19 bases unmatched. Germline values: CDR1 MNHEY, CDR2 SVGAGI. Here the CDR3 DNA reads TGTGCCAACCTCCTAGCAGGGGGCGAAAGGCTACACACCTTC. It encodes CANLLAGGERLHTF.

Details on this clonotype: This clone may be a read error of a much larger clone one base away. This rearrangement joins TRBV28 to TRBJ2-5; the match to TRBD2 covers 9 bases. Looked up from germline, CDR1 is MDHEN and CDR2 is SYDVKM. The CDR3 sequence is 15 residues long. The CDR3 DNA follows: TGTGCCAGCAGTTTACTTACTAGCGGGCAAGAGACCCAGTGCTTC. Its protein is CASSLLTSGQETQCF.

The rearrangement uses TRBV20-1 and TRBJ2-6; 7 nucleotides agree with TRBD2. Germline trimming cut 5 bases from V and 5 bases from J; bases unmatched to any gene: 6. The germline V gene encodes CDR1 DFQATT and CDR2 SNEGSKA (reference sequence). The CDR3 loop spans 14 amino acids. The CDR3 sequence is CSASPGGWANVLTF. CDR3 nucleotides: TGCAGTGCTTCCCCGGGGGGATGGGCCAACGTCCTGACTTTC.

This clonotype was seen repeatedly, ten times or more. This chain joins TRBV5-1 and TRBJ1-5, with 7 bases that match TRBD1. V lost 0 bases, J lost 4 bases, and 1 base stayed unmatched. CDR1 is SGHRS and CDR2 is YFSETQ in the germline V gene. The CDR3 is made up of 14 amino acids. The CDR3 here is CASSLGGQNQPQHF. The CDR3 DNA is TGCGCCAGCAGCTTGGGGGGACAGAATCAGCCCCAGCATTTT. Drawing the rest from reference TRBV5-1 and TRBJ1-5, the complete variable domain is KAGVTQTPRYLIKTRGQQVTLSCSPISGHRSVSWYQQTPGQGLQFLFEYFSETQRNKGNFPGRFSGRQFSNSRSEMNVSTLELGDSALYLCASSLGGQNQPQHFGDGTRLSIL.

The chain is built from TRBV19 and TRBJ2-3; TRBD2 aligns across 12 bases. Germline CDR1 LNHDA, CDR2 SQIVND (reference sequence). V trimming: 8 bases; J trimming: 3 bases; junction bases outside the gene matches: 15. The CDR3 totals 18 residues. CDR3 nucleotide sequence: TGTGCCAGTCCGCCTCCTAGCGGGAGGGCCATTGTTACAGATACGCAGTATTTT. It yields the protein CASPPPSGRAIVTDTQYF.

A note on this clonotype: It may be a read error: a sequence one base away is much more abundant. The chain is built from TRBV7-8 and TRBJ2-2; possibly TRBD2 for D (6 bases). The CDR3 consists of 16 residues. Per the germline V gene, CDR1 is SGHVS and CDR2 is FQNEAQ. CDR3 in DNA: TGTGCCAACAGCTTAGCCCCGGGACTCCCAGTTCGGGAGCTGTTTTTT. Translation: CANSLAPGLPVRELFF. The entire variable domain, with the rest obtained from reference TRBV7-8 and TRBJ2-2, is as follows: GAGVSQSPRYKVAKRGQDVALRCDPISGHVSLFWYQQALGQGPEFLTYFQNEAQLDKSGLPSDRFFAERPEGSVSTLKIQRTQQEDSAVYLCANSLAPGLPVRELFFGEGSRLTVL.

This clonotype showed up just a few times. This chain uses TRBV20-1 with TRBJ2-5, with 10 bases identical to TRBD2. The CDR3 runs 15 residues. V shed 0 bases and J 1 base; nucleotides not matched to a gene: 2. Germline CDR1 and CDR2: DFQATT and SNEGSKA (reference sequence). CDR3 protein: CSARDIAGGQETQYF. The CDR3 DNA reads as TGCAGTGCTAGAGATATAGCGGGGGGCCAAGAGACCCAGTACTTC.

This clonotype showed up many times. This sequence joins TRBV28 and TRBJ2-6; D is possibly TRBD1 or TRBD2 (5 bases each). Germline CDR1 and CDR2: MDHEN and SYDVKM. V dropped 5 bases and J dropped 3 bases, with 11 bases sitting between them. The CDR3 loop spans 15 amino acids. The CDR3 DNA is TGTGCCAGCAGTGCAGCAGGGAGTGGGGCCAACGTCCTGACTTTC. Protein sequence: CASSAAGSGANVLTF. Using reference TRBV28 and TRBJ2-6 for the parts outside the CDR3, the full variable domain is DVKVTQSSRYLVKRTGEKVFLECVQDMDHENMFWYRQDPGLGLRLIYFSYDVKMKEKGDIPEGYSVSREKKERFSLILESASTNQTSMYLCASSAAGSGANVLTFGAGSRLTVL.

The chain uses TRBV1 and TRBJ2-5; the table assigns TRBD2, which was not confirmed against the DNA. TRBV1 is described as a pseudogene. The CDR3 is 20 residues long. CDR3 loop: CTSSQKGLAGGRDTQETQYF. As DNA, the CDR3 is TGCACCAGCAGCCAAAAGGGGCTAGCGGGGGGGCGGGACACCCAAGAGACCCAGTACTTC.

This clonotype was observed at least ten times. This chain connects TRBV7-3 to TRBJ2-5; 7 bases agree with TRBD2. The CDR3 is 15 residues long. Germline V gives CDR1 SGHTA, CDR2 FQGTGA. Trimming took 0 bases from V and 4 from J; bases not matched to a gene: 5. The CDR3 coding sequence is TGTGCCAGCAGCTTAACGACTAGCAAAGGAGAGACCCAGTACTTC. This sequence encodes CASSLTTSKGETQYF.

This clonotype was found many times. The V gene is TRBV6-2 or TRBV6-3, the J gene TRBJ2-7; D uncertain. The CDR3 loop spans 13 amino acids. V was pared by 7 bases and J by 4 bases, with 14 bases between. The germline CDR1 and CDR2 sequences are MNHEY and SVGEGT. In nucleotides, the CDR3 is TGTGCCAGCAATATTAACCCCGGTTACGAGCAGTACTTC. Its protein product is CASNINPGYEQYF.

V usage is TRBV3-2 and J usage is TRBJ2-7. TRBV3-2 is shown as a pseudogene. This CDR3 has 14 residues. The CDR3 nucleotides are TGCGCCAGCAGCCAAGATTACGGAAGCTACGGGCAGTACTTC. It codes for CASSQDYGSYGQYF.

Note on this clonotype: This may be a read error, as it is one base from a much larger clone. The chain uses TRBV7-2 and TRBJ1-5; possibly TRBD1 for D (5 bases). V dropped 4 bases and J dropped 4 bases, with 14 bases sitting between them. The CDR3 runs to 15 residues. Germline V gene lookup returns CDR1 SGHTA and CDR2 FQGNSA. CDR3: CASSSVGTGNQPQHF. The CDR3 DNA is TGTGCCAGCAGCTCAGTTGGGACGGGGAATCAGCCCCAGCATTTT.

On this clonotype itself: A much larger clone differs from this one at a single base, so this may be a read error. The chain couples TRBV5-6 to TRBJ1-2; no clear D gene. Per germline, CDR1 SGHDT and CDR2 YYEEEE. The CDR3 has 12 residues. The V end was cut by 2 bases, the J end by 5 bases, with 7 bases between. CDR3 nucleotide sequence: TGTGCCAGCAGCTTTAGGAGATATGGCTACACCTTC. Translation gives CASSFRRYGYTF.

Ten or more counts support this clonotype. The chain carries TRBV5-1 and TRBJ1-2; no reliable D call. CDR3 length: 16 residues. V lost 5 bases to trimming and J lost 4 bases, with 21 bases between them. Germline values: CDR1 SGHRS, CDR2 YFSETQ. The CDR3 sequence: CASRNVSVRKTYGYTF. Here the CDR3 DNA reads TGCGCCAGCAGAAATGTATCGGTTCGAAAGACCTATGGCTACACCTTC.

This clonotype came up many times. V usage is TRBV6-2 or TRBV6-3 and J usage is TRBJ2-7; 9 bases fit TRBD2. V dropped 2 bases and J dropped 6; count of bases not matched to a gene: 5. This CDR3 has 14 amino acids. CDR1 MNHEY and CDR2 SVGEGT come from the germline V gene. CDR3 sequence: CASSYPKTSGEQYF. The CDR3 DNA is TGTGCCAGCAGTTACCCAAAGACTAGCGGCGAGCAGTACTTC.

There are many counts of this clonotype. The chain combines TRBV10-1 with TRBJ1-2; D gene unclear. The V gene lost 5 bases and the J gene lost 4 bases, with 23 bases spanning the gap. Germline V gives CDR1 WNHNN, CDR2 SYGVQD (reference sequence). This CDR3 has 17 amino acids. The CDR3 sequence is CASSCTRRSRKTYGYTF. The CDR3 DNA reads TGCGCCAGCAGTTGCACCCGAAGATCGCGAAAGACCTATGGCTACACCTTC.

This clonotype was recorded a few times. The rearrangement joins TRBV5-4 to TRBJ1-1; no firm D call. Germline assignment: CDR1 SGHNT and CDR2 YYREEE (reference sequence). This CDR3 is 13 amino acids long. V lost 4 bases, J lost 3 bases, and 10 bases lay in between. The CDR3 region has the DNA TGTGCCAGCAGCCTGTCGCAGTACACTGAAGCTTTCTTT. This codes for CASSLSQYTEAFF.

This clonotype was seen many times. This chain links TRBV3-1 with TRBJ1-3; no definite D call. Germline CDR1 LGHDT, CDR2 YNNKEL (reference sequence). The CDR3 sequence is 18 residues long. V was cut by 0 bases and J by 0 bases, with 15 bases left in between. The CDR3 DNA reads TGTGCCAGCAGCCAAGATCCCTCTTCCGGGGTCTCTGGAAACACCATATATTTT. Encoded protein: CASSQDPSSGVSGNTIYF.

Regarding this clonotype: A read error may be the cause here, since a much bigger clone is one base away. V is TRBV20-1 and J is TRBJ2-7; TRBD1 aligns across 7 bases. The V gene's germline CDR1 is DFQATT and CDR2 SNEGSKA (reference sequence). CDR3 size: 14 residues. CDR3 in amino acids: CNAPPGQSSYEQYF. As DNA, the CDR3 is TGCAATGCTCCACCGGGACAGAGCTCCTACGAGCAGTACTTC.

As regards this clonotype: This may be a read error: a much more frequent sequence differs by one nucleotide. V is TRBV6-5 and J is TRBJ1-3, with D possibly matching TRBD1 (6 bases). There are 15 residues in the CDR3. V lost 4 bases and J lost 0, with 10 bases in between. Germline V gives CDR1 MNHEY, CDR2 SVGAGI. The CDR3 here is CASSFGGLSGNTIYF. Here the CDR3 DNA reads TGTGCCAGCAGTTTCGGGGGCCTCTCTGGAAACACCATATATTTT.

This clonotype was counted ten times or more. This chain uses TRBV18 with TRBJ2-1; D is perhaps TRBD2 (5 bases). Germline CDR1 and CDR2: KGHSH and LQKENI. The CDR3 is made up of 16 amino acids. V lost 2 bases and J lost 0, with 11 bases in between. CDR3 sequence reads: CASSPTERSSYNEQFF. CDR3 DNA: TGTGCCAGCTCACCAACGGAGCGGAGCTCCTACAATGAGCAGTTCTTC.

A remark on this clonotype: Given a much more abundant clone one base away, this may be a read error. The gene calls are TRBV10-3 and TRBJ1-3; TRBD1 is a possible D gene (5 bases). The CDR3 is 15 amino acids. Germline V lookup: CDR1 ENHRY, CDR2 SYGVKD. CDR3: CAISESSGTGNAIYF. The CDR3, as DNA: TGTGCCATCAGTGAGTCGTCGGGGACTGGAAACGCCATATATTTT.